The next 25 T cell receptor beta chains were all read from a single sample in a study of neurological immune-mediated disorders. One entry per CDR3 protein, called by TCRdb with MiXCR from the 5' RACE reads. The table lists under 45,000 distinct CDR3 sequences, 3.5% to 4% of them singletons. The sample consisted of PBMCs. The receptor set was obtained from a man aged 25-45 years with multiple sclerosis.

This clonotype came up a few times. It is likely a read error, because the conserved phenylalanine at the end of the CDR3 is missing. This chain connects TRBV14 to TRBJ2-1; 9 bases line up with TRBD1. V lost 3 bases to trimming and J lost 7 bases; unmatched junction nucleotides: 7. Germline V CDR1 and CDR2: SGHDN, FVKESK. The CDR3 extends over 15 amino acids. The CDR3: CASSQLGTGLNEQFV. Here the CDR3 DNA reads TGTGCCAGCAGCCAGTTAGGGACAGGGTTAAATGAGCAGTTCGTC.

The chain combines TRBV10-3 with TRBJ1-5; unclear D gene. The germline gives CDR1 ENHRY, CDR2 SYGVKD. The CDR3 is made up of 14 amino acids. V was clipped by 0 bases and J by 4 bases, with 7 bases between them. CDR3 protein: CAISESLGNQPQHF. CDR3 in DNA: TGTGCCATCAGTGAGTCGTTGGGGAATCAGCCCCAGCATTTT.

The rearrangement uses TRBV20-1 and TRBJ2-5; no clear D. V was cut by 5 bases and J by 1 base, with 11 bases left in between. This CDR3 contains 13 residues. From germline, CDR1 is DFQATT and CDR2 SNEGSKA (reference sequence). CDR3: CSAPTEIQETQYF. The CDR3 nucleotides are TGCAGTGCTCCGACGGAAATCCAAGAGACCCAGTACTTC.

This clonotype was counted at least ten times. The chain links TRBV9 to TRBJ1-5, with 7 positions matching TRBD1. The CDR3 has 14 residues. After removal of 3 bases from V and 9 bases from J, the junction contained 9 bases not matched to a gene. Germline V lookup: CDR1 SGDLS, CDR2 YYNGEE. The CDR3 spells CASSAGGLYAPQHF. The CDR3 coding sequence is TGTGCCAGCAGCGCAGGGGGACTGTACGCGCCCCAGCATTTT.

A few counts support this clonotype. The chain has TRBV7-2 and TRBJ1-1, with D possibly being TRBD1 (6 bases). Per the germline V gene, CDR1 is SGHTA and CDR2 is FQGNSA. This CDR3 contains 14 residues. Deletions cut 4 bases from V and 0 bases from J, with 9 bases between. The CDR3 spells CASSSQGMNTEAFF. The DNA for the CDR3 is TGTGCCAGCAGCTCGCAGGGGATGAACACTGAAGCTTTCTTT.

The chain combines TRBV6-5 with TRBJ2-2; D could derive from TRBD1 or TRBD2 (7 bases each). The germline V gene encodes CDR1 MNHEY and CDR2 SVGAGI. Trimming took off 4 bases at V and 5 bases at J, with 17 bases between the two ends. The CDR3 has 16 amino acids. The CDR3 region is CASSSSGGRGTGELFF. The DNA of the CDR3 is TGTGCCAGCAGTTCCTCAGGGGGGCGGGGGACCGGGGAGCTGTTTTTT.

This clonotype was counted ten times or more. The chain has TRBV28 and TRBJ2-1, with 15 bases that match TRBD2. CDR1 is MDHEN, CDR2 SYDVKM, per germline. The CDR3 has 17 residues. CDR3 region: CASAGTSGGITYNEQFF. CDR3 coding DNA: TGTGCAAGCGCTGGGACTAGCGGGGGGATAACCTACAATGAGCAGTTCTTC. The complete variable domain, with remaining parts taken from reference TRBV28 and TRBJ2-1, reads DVKVTQSSRYLVKRTGEKVFLECVQDMDHENMFWYRQDPGLGLRLIYFSYDVKMKEKGDIPEGYSVSREKKERFSLILESASTNQTSMYLCASAGTSGGITYNEQFFGPGTRLTVL.

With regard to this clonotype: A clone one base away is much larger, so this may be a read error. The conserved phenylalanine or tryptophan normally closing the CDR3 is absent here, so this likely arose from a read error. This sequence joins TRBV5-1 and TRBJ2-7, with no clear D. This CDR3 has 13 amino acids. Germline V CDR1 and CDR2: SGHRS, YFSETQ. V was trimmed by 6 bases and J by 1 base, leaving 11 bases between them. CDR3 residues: CASKDGESYEQYY. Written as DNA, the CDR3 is TGCGCCAGCAAAGATGGAGAATCCTACGAGCAGTACTAC.

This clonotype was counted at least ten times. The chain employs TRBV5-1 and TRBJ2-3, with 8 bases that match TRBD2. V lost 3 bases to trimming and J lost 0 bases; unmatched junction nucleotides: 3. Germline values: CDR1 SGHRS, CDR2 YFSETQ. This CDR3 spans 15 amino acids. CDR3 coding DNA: TGCGCCAGCAGCTACTTAGCGGGGAGCACAGATACGCAGTATTTT. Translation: CASSYLAGSTDTQYF.

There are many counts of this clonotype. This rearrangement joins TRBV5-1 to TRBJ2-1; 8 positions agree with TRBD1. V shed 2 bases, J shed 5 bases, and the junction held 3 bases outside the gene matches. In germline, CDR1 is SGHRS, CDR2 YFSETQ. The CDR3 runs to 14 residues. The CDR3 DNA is TGCGCCAGCAGCTTCGGGACAGGTCACAATGAGCAGTTCTTC. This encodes CASSFGTGHNEQFF. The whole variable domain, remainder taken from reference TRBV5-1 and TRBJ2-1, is KAGVTQTPRYLIKTRGQQVTLSCSPISGHRSVSWYQQTPGQGLQFLFEYFSETQRNKGNFPGRFSGRQFSNSRSEMNVSTLELGDSALYLCASSFGTGHNEQFFGPGTRLTVL.

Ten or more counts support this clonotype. The CDR3 sequence is CASVGLAVPNEQFF. The CDR3 bases are TGCGCCAGCGTGGGACTAGCGGTACCCAATGAGCAGTTCTTC. The V gene is TRBV5-1, the J gene TRBJ2-1; 11 bases agree with TRBD2. Looked up from germline, CDR1 is SGHRS and CDR2 is YFSETQ. V shed 7 bases, J shed 6 bases, and the junction held 6 bases outside the gene matches. This CDR3 has 14 residues.

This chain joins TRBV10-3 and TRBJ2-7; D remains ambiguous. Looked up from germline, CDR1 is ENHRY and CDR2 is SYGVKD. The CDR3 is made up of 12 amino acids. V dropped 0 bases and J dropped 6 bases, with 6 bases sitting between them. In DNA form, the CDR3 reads TGTGCCATCAGTGAGTCAGGGTTCGAGCAGTACTTC. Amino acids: CAISESGFEQYF.

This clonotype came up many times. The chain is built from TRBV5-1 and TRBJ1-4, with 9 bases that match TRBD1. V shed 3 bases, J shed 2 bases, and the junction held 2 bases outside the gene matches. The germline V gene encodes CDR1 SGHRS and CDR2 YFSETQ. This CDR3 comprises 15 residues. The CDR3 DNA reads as TGCGCCAGCAGCTGGACAGGGGAGACTAATGAAAAACTGTTTTTT. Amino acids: CASSWTGETNEKLFF.

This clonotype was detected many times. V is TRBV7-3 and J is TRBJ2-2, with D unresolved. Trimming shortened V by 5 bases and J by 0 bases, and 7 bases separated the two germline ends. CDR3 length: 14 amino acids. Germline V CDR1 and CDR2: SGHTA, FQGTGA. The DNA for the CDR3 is TGTGCCAGCAGCCCTCATGCGAACACCGGGGAGCTGTTTTTT. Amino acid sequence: CASSPHANTGELFF.

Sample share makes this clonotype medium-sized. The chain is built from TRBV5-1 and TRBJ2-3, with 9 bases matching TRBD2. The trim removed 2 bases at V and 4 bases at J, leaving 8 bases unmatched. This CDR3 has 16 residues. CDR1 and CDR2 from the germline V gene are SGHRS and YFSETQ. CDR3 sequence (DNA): TGCGCCAGCAGCTTCGGGCTAGCGGGGACCCCAGATACGCAGTATTTT. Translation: CASSFGLAGTPDTQYF. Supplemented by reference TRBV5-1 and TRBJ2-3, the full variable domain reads KAGVTQTPRYLIKTRGQQVTLSCSPISGHRSVSWYQQTPGQGLQFLFEYFSETQRNKGNFPGRFSGRQFSNSRSEMNVSTLELGDSALYLCASSFGLAGTPDTQYFGPGTRLTVL.

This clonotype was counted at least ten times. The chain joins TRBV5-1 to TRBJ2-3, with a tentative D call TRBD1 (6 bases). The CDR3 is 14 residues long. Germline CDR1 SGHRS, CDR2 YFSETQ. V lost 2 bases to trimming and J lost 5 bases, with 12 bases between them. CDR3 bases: TGCGCCAGCAGCTTCCAGGGGTGGAGAGATACGCAGTATTTT. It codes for CASSFQGWRDTQYF.

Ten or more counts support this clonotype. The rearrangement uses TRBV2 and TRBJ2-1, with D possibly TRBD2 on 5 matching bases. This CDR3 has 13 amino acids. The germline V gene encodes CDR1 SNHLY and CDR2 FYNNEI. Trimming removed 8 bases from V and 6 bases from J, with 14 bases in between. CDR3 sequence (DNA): TGTGCCAGCCAGCTGAGGGCGCGCAATGAGCAGTTCTTC. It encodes CASQLRARNEQFF.

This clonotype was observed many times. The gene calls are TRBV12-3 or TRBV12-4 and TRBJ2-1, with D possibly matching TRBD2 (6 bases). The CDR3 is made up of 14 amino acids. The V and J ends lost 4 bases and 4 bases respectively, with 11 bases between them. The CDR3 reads CASSWAGFYNEQFF. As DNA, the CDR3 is TGTGCCAGCAGTTGGGCGGGATTTTACAATGAGCAGTTCTTC.

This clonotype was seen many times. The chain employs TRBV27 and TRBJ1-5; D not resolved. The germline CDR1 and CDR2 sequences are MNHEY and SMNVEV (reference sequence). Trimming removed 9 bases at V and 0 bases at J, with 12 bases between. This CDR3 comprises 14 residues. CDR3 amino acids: CARVEDPSNQPQHF. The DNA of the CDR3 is TGTGCCAGAGTAGAAGACCCTAGCAATCAGCCCCAGCATTTT.

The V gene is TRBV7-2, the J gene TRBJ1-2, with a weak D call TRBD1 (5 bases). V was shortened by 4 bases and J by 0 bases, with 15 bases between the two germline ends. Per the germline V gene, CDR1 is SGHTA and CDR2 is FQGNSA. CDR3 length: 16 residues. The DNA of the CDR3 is TGTGCCAGCAGCTCATCTACAGGAGCGTCTAACTATGGCTACACCTTC. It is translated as CASSSSTGASNYGYTF.

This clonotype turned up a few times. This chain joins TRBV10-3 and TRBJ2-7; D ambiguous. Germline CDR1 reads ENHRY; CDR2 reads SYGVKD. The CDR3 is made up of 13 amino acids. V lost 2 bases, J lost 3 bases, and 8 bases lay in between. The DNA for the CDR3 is TGTGCCATCAGTGAGGGAAAGGGCTACGAGCAGTACTTC. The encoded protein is CAISEGKGYEQYF.

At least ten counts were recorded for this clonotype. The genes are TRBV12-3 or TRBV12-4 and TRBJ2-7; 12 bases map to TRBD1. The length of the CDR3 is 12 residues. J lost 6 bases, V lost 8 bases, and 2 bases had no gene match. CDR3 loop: CASRDRGPEQYF. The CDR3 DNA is TGTGCCAGCCGGGACAGGGGGCCCGAGCAGTACTTC.

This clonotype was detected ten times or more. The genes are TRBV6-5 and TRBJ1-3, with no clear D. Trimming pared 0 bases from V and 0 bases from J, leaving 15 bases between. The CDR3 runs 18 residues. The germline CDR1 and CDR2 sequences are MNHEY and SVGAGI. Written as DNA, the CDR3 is TGTGCCAGCAGTTACTCGACCCGGACGTACAACTCTGGAAACACCATATATTTT. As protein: CASSYSTRTYNSGNTIYF.

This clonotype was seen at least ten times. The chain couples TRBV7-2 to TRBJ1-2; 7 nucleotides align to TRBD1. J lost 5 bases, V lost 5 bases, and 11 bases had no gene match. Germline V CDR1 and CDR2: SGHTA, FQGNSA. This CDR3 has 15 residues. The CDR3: CASSPSGTDGYGYTF. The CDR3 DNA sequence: TGTGCCAGCAGCCCCTCCGGGACAGACGGGTATGGCTACACCTTC.

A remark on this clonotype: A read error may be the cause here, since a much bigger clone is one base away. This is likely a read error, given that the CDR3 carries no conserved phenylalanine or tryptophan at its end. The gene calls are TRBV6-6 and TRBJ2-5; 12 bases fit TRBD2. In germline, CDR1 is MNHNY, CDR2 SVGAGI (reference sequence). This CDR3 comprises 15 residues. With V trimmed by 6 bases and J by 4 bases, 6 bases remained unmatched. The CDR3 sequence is CASSSSGGATETQYC. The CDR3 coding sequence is TGTGCCAGCAGCTCTAGCGGGGGGGCTACAGAGACCCAGTACTGC.